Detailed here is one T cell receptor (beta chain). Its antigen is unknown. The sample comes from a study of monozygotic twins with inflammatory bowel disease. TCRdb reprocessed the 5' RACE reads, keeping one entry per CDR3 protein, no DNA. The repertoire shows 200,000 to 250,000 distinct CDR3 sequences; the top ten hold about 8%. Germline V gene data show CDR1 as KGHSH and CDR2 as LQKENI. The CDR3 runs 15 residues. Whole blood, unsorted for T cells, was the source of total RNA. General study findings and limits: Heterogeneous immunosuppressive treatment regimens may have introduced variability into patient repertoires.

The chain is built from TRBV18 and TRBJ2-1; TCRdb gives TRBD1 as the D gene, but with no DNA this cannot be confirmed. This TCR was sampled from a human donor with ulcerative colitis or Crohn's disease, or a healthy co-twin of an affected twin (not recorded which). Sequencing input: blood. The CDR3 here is CASSPQQGALYEQFF. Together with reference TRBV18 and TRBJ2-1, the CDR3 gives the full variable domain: NAGVMQNPRHLVRRRGQEARLRCSPMKGHSHVYWYRQLPEEGLKFMVYLQKENIIDESGMPKERFSAEFPKEGPSILRIQQVVRGDSAAYFCASSPQQGALYEQFFGPGTRLTVL.